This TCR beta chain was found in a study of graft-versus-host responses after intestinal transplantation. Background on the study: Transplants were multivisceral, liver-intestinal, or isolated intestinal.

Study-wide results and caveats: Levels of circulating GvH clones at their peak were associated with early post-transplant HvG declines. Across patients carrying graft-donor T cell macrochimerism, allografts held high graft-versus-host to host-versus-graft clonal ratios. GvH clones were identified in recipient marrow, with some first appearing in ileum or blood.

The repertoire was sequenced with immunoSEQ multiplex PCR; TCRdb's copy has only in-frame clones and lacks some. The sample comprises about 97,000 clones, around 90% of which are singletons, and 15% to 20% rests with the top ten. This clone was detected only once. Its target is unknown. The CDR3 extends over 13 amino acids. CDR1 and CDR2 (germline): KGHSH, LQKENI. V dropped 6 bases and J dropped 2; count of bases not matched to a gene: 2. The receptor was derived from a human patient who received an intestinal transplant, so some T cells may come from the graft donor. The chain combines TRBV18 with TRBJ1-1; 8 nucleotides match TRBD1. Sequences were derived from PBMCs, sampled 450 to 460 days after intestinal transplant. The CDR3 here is CASSGQVNTEAFF. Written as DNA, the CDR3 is TGTGCCAGCTCGGGACAGGTAAACACTGAAGCTTTCTTT. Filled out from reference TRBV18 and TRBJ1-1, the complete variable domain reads NAGVMQNPRHLVRRRGQEARLRCSPMKGHSHVYWYRQLPEEGLKFMVYLQKENIIDESGMPKERFSAEFPKEGPSILRIQQVVRGDSAAYFCASSGQVNTEAFFGQGTRLTVV.